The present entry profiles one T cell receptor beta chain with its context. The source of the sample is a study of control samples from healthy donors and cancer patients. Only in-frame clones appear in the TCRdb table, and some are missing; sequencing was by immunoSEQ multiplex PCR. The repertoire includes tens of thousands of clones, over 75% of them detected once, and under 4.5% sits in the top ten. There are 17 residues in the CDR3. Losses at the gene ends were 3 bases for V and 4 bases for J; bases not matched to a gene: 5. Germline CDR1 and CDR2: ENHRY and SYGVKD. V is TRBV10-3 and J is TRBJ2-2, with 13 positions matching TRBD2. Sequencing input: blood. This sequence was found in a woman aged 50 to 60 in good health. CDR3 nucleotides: TGTGCCATCAGTGAACTAGCGGGAGGGCCGGGCACCGGGGAGCTGTTTTTT. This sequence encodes CAISELAGGPGTGELFF.